This T cell receptor beta chain was documented in a study of blood T cell repertoires in COVID-19. The V gene's germline CDR1 is MNHNY and CDR2 SVGAGI (reference sequence). The V segment lost 5 bases and the J segment 0 bases; nucleotides outside the gene matches: 17. The CDR3 contains 20 residues. Some clones are missing from TCRdb's copy, which holds only in-frame ones; the method was immunoSEQ multiplex PCR. The table has under 400,000 clones, 88% seen once. Donors were grouped by their self-reported clinical history. The chain joins TRBV6-6 to TRBJ2-5; 11 nucleotides align to TRBD2. The TCR was taken from a woman in her twenties or thirties who had been exposed to COVID-19. The sample taken for sequencing was PBMCs or T cells enriched from blood (not recorded which). In DNA form, the CDR3 reads TGTGCCAGCAGTCCCCGGACTTGGGCTAGCGGGAGGCTCTACCAAGAGACCCAGTACTTC. It encodes CASSPRTWASGRLYQETQYF.